The source of this TCR beta chain is a study of shared clonotypes between healthy human individuals. Study as a whole: The plates for each donor numbered three CD4 naive, three CD4 memory, two CD8 naive and one CD8 memory. Points from the study as a whole: Sequencing depth was a factor that was expected to affect clonotype sharing among donors. Richness estimates generally favored naive over memory subsets.

The study drew its donors from healthy HIV-negative adults without recent acute infections or vaccinations. Here immunoSEQ multiplex PCR was the method, and the copy in TCRdb shows in-frame clones only, minus some. In the table there are roughly 2.2 million clones, approximately 93% of which are singletons. V was clipped by 8 bases and J by 0 bases; unmatched bases: 3. CDR1 and CDR2 (germline): MGHRA, YSYEKL. This CDR3 region has 15 residues. As regards this clone: Antigen: not known.

Sequencing was carried out using naive CD4+ T cells from PBMCs. Sample subset: CD45RA+ positively selected. This receptor was taken from a man younger than 35 in good health. Some clones in this sample may be carry-over from other donors' samples. The chain recombines TRBV4-1 with TRBJ2-3; 12 bases line up with TRBD2. The CDR3 loop is CASGTSGPSTDTQYF. As DNA, the CDR3 is TGCGCCAGCGGGACTAGCGGGCCTAGCACAGATACGCAGTATTTT.